A single sample is the source of the 18 T cell receptor beta chains below, sequenced in a study of T cell responses to AZD1222 COVID-19 vaccine. Sequencing was performed with immunoSEQ multiplex PCR; in TCRdb, only in-frame clones are kept and a portion is missing. Of about 100,000 clones in the sample, about 87% are singletons; the top ten hold just over 4%. The specimen comprised peripheral blood, sampled on day 0 of MenACWY control vaccination. Receptors were obtained from an adult in good health.

The chain combines TRBV24-1 with TRBJ2-7; the D is unclear. CDR1 KGHDR and CDR2 SFDVKD come from the germline V gene. V lost 3 bases to trimming and J lost 2 bases, with 10 bases between them. The CDR3 loop spans 14 amino acids. The CDR3 coding sequence is TGTGCCACCAGTGATGGACGTCTCACCTACGAGCAGTACTTC. Amino acids: CATSDGRLTYEQYF.

The V and J genes are TRBV5-1 and TRBJ2-2; unclear D gene. Germline CDR1 is SGHRS and CDR2 is YFSETQ. This CDR3 comprises 14 residues. The V end was cut by 3 bases, the J end by 13 bases, with 19 bases between. The chain's CDR3 is CASSSVAKGGGLFF. Written as DNA, the CDR3 is TGCGCCAGCAGCTCAGTAGCTAAAGGCGGTGGGCTGTTTTTT.

The V call is TRBV7-8, the J call TRBJ2-2; 8 bases are shared with TRBD2. Germline CDR1 is SGHVS and CDR2 is FQNEAQ. The CDR3 consists of 16 residues. V trimming: 5 bases; J trimming: 0 bases; junction bases outside the gene matches: 5. CDR3 nucleotides: TGTGCCAGCAGCCCTGCTAGCGGGTCGAACACCGGGGAGCTGTTTTTT. Its translation: CASSPASGSNTGELFF.

The chain combines TRBV29-1 with TRBJ2-3; 10 nucleotides match TRBD2. Germline loops: CDR1 SQVTM, CDR2 ANQGSEA. CDR3 length equals 14 residues. V was pared by 5 bases and J by 2 bases, with 4 bases of the junction left unmatched. CDR3 coding DNA: TGCAGCGTTTGGACTAGCGGATTCACAGATACGCAGTATTTT. It yields the protein CSVWTSGFTDTQYF.

V is TRBV4-3 and J is TRBJ2-1; 8 nucleotides line up with TRBD1. V shed 1 base, J shed 0 bases, and the junction held 14 bases outside the gene matches. Germline lookup yields CDR1 LGHNA and CDR2 YSLEER. The CDR3 length is 20 residues. The CDR3 nucleotides are TGCGCCAGCAGCCAAGGGCTTGGGACAGGCCGAGGGGGCTCCTACAATGAGCAGTTCTTC. This gives the protein CASSQGLGTGRGGSYNEQFF.

The V call is TRBV7-9, the J call TRBJ2-5; TRBD2 agrees at 8 bases. The V and J ends lost 7 bases and 3 bases, in that order; junction bases with no gene match: 4. The CDR3 sequence is 13 residues long. Germline-derived CDR1 and CDR2 are SEHNR and FQNEAQ (reference sequence). The CDR3 loop reads CASTLSGEETQYF. Here the CDR3 DNA reads TGTGCCAGCACCCTTAGCGGGGAAGAGACCCAGTACTTC.

The gene calls are TRBV5-5 and TRBJ2-7; TRBD1 matches at 9 bases. Germline V gene lookup returns CDR1 SGHKS and CDR2 YYEKEE (reference sequence). This CDR3 spans 13 amino acids. V lost 4 bases, J lost 3 bases, and 2 bases stayed unmatched. The CDR3 DNA reads as TGTGCCAGCAGCACGGGACAGGGCTACGAGCAGTACTTC. Translation: CASSTGQGYEQYF. The full variable domain, completed using reference TRBV5-5 and TRBJ2-7, is DAGVTQSPTHLIKTRGQQVTLRCSPISGHKSVSWYQQVLGQGPQFIFQYYEKEERGRGNFPDRFSARQFPNYSSELNVNALLLGDSALYLCASSTGQGYEQYFGPGTRLTVT.

The V gene is TRBV15, the J gene TRBJ2-4; 7 bases agree with TRBD2. Germline V gene lookup returns CDR1 LNHNV and CDR2 YYDKDF (reference sequence). V dropped 3 bases and J dropped 0; count of bases not matched to a gene: 29. CDR3 length: 24 residues. The CDR3 bases are TGTGCCACCAGCAGGACACCCCCGGTGGGGGGGGAGAAGATTGGGGAGCTAGCCAAAAACATTCAGTACTTC. Translated: CATSRTPPVGGEKIGELAKNIQYF.

The chain links TRBV7-2 to TRBJ1-2; D possibly corresponds to TRBD1 (5 bases). The V gene lost 5 bases and the J gene lost 8 bases, with 15 bases spanning the gap. Germline CDR1 is SGHTA and CDR2 is FQGNSA. The CDR3 totals 13 residues. The CDR3 sequence: CASSPGYGLGYTF. The DNA of the CDR3 is TGTGCCAGCAGCCCAGGGTACGGTTTGGGCTACACCTTC. The variable domain in full, with the rest retrieved from reference TRBV7-2 and TRBJ1-2, is GAGVSQSPSNKVTEKGKDVELRCDPISGHTALYWYRQSLGQGLEFLIYFQGNSAPDKSGLPSDRFSAERTGGSVSTLTIQRTQQEDSAVYLCASSPGYGLGYTFGSGTRLTVV.

The V and J genes are TRBV4-3 and TRBJ2-3, with a possible D match to TRBD2 (6 bases). This CDR3 is 17 amino acids long. Trimming stripped 1 base from V and 0 bases from J, with 14 bases between. Germline lookup yields CDR1 LGHNA and CDR2 YSLEER. This CDR3 is CASSQAQGGASTDTQYF. CDR3 DNA: TGCGCCAGCAGCCAAGCCCAGGGCGGGGCAAGCACAGATACGCAGTATTTT.

The gene calls are TRBV19 and TRBJ2-3; D unclear. The germline V and J ends were trimmed by 1 base and 5 bases, with 7 bases remaining between them. Germline V gives CDR1 LNHDA, CDR2 SQIVND (reference sequence). The CDR3 length is 13 residues. The CDR3 DNA reads TGTGCCAGTAGTATAGGTCCTAGAGATACGCAGTATTTT. It yields the protein CASSIGPRDTQYF.

The V gene is TRBV7-2, the J gene TRBJ1-2, with 7 bases identical to TRBD1. Germline-derived CDR1 and CDR2 are SGHTA and FQGNSA. V was pared by 5 bases and J by 4 bases, with 19 bases of the junction left unmatched. The CDR3 is made up of 18 amino acids. As DNA, the CDR3 is TGTGCCAGCAGCCCTCGGGTTCCAGGGTTAGGGGGCCGCTATGGCTACACCTTC. Residues: CASSPRVPGLGGRYGYTF.

The chain employs TRBV28 and TRBJ2-7; 9 nucleotides align to TRBD1. Trimming removed 8 bases from V and 7 bases from J; junction bases left unmatched: 12. Germline-derived CDR1 and CDR2 are MDHEN and SYDVKM. CDR3 length: 14 amino acids. This CDR3 reads CASLGTGLFREQYF. Here the CDR3 DNA reads TGTGCCAGCTTGGGGACAGGGTTATTCCGAGAGCAGTACTTC.

V and J are TRBV28 and TRBJ2-2; 7 nucleotides agree with TRBD2. V was pared by 1 base and J by 1 base, with 6 bases of the junction left unmatched. The CDR3 consists of 17 residues. CDR1 is MDHEN, CDR2 SYDVKM, per germline. For the CDR3, the DNA is TGTGCCAGCAGTTTATCTGCTGGCGGGAGGAACACCGGGGAGCTGTTTTTT. Protein sequence: CASSLSAGGRNTGELFF.

The chain is built from TRBV19 and TRBJ1-1, with unresolved D. Germline V gene data show CDR1 as LNHDA and CDR2 as SQIVND (reference sequence). Trimming shortened V by 6 bases and J by 1 base, and 6 bases separated the two germline ends. CDR3 length equals 12 residues. For the CDR3, the DNA is TGTGCCAGTAGGCACGCGAACACTGAAGCTTTCTTT. Protein sequence: CASRHANTEAFF.

The V call is TRBV28, the J call TRBJ1-1; tentative D call: TRBD1 (6 bases). Germline V gives CDR1 MDHEN, CDR2 SYDVKM. Deletions cut 5 bases from V and 4 bases from J, with 17 bases between. CDR3 size: 15 residues. The CDR3 protein is CASSVLQGWGTEAFF. The CDR3 DNA sequence: TGTGCCAGCAGTGTCCTACAGGGTTGGGGCACTGAAGCTTTCTTT. The entire variable domain, with the rest obtained from reference TRBV28 and TRBJ1-1, is as follows: DVKVTQSSRYLVKRTGEKVFLECVQDMDHENMFWYRQDPGLGLRLIYFSYDVKMKEKGDIPEGYSVSREKKERFSLILESASTNQTSMYLCASSVLQGWGTEAFFGQGTRLTVV.

The chain employs TRBV28 and TRBJ1-2; no clear D gene. Trimming removed 3 bases at V and 4 bases at J, with 9 bases between. Looked up from germline, CDR1 is MDHEN and CDR2 is SYDVKM. This CDR3 has 13 amino acids. The CDR3 nucleotides read TGTGCCAGCAGTTTCTCGGCAGGCTATGGCTACACCTTC. This sequence encodes CASSFSAGYGYTF.

The chain combines TRBV28 with TRBJ1-5; D unresolved. Germline loops: CDR1 MDHEN, CDR2 SYDVKM. V lost 6 bases to trimming and J lost 7 bases, with 13 bases between them. The CDR3 runs 13 residues. This CDR3 is CASSIKKFQPQHF. The CDR3, as DNA: TGTGCCAGCAGCATCAAGAAATTCCAGCCCCAGCATTTT.